These 15 T cell receptor beta chains originate from one sample sequenced in a study of shared clonotypes between healthy human individuals. The assay was immunoSEQ multiplex PCR, and TCRdb's table has in-frame clones only and misses some. The table has some 980,000 clones, around 80% seen once; the top ten hold nearly 1.5%. Sequenced input: memory CD4+ T cells sorted from blood. The subset: CD45RA-negative fraction. The receptor source for this set is a man younger than 35 in good health.

This clone was counted many times. The chain couples TRBV28 to TRBJ1-5, with no clear D. CDR1 is MDHEN and CDR2 is SYDVKM in the germline V gene. This CDR3 is built from 14 residues. Deletions cut 2 bases from V and 6 bases from J, with 11 bases between. CDR3 sequence: CASSLGLLGQPQHF. CDR3 bases: TGTGCCAGCAGTTTAGGACTTCTGGGTCAGCCCCAGCATTTT.

With regard to this clone: The identical CDR3 is also encoded by other nucleotide sequences in the sample. J is TRBJ2-1 and V is TRBV11-3, with TRBD2 matching 8 bases. Germline V gene lookup returns CDR1 SGHNT and CDR2 YENEEA. J gave up 7 bases and V 3 bases, and 5 bases lay outside the gene matches. CDR3 size: 14 residues. The DNA of the CDR3 is TGTGCCAGCAGCTTCGGGGGGGGCCATAATGAGCAGTTCTTC. Protein sequence: CASSFGGGHNEQFF.

The chain carries TRBV19 and TRBJ2-1; weak D call: TRBD1 (6 bases). V shed 5 bases and J shed 7 bases, with 15 bases lying between them. In germline, CDR1 is LNHDA, CDR2 SQIVND (reference sequence). The CDR3 contains 14 residues. In DNA, the CDR3 is TGTGCCAGTAGTTGGGGGACAATCCCAAATGAGCAGTTCTTC. This translates into CASSWGTIPNEQFF.

The chain links TRBV19 to TRBJ1-1; weak D call: TRBD1 (5 bases). The germline V gene encodes CDR1 LNHDA and CDR2 SQIVND (reference sequence). The CDR3 length is 13 residues. V gave up 4 bases and J gave up 4 bases, with 10 bases separating them. Here the CDR3 reads CASSSREGTEAFF. The CDR3, as DNA: TGTGCCAGTAGTAGCAGGGAGGGCACTGAAGCTTTCTTT.

The chain links TRBV11-3 to TRBJ2-3, with 10 bases aligning to TRBD1. The CDR3 length is 15 residues. Germline assignment: CDR1 SGHNT and CDR2 YENEEA. Trimming took 5 bases from V and 5 from J; bases not matched to a gene: 7. The CDR3 loop reads CASSPGTGVGDTQYF. The DNA of the CDR3 is TGTGCCAGCAGCCCTGGGACAGGGGTTGGAGATACGCAGTATTTT.

The chain employs TRBV10-3 and TRBJ2-7, with TRBD1 identical over 10 bases. Germline CDR1 is ENHRY and CDR2 is SYGVKD. The length of the CDR3 is 14 residues. With 4 bases clipped from V and 2 bases from J, the junction kept 2 bases outside the gene matches. The CDR3 region has the DNA TGTGCCATCAGTGGAGGGACAGGGGCCTACGAGCAGTACTTC. Its protein is CAISGGTGAYEQYF.

The J gene is TRBJ2-5, the V gene TRBV6-6; a weak D match, TRBD2 (6 bases). Germline CDR1 is MNHNY and CDR2 is SVGAGI (reference sequence). The length of the CDR3 is 13 residues. Trimming removed 7 bases at V and 5 bases at J, with 14 bases between. The CDR3 DNA follows: TGTGCCAGCAATGGGACTCCCGGGGAGACCCAGTACTTC. Translation gives CASNGTPGETQYF.

The chain has TRBV28 and TRBJ2-2; D possibly matches TRBD1 or TRBD2 (5 bases each). CDR1 and CDR2 (germline): MDHEN, SYDVKM. The CDR3 totals 15 residues. V lost 2 bases and J lost 7, with 14 bases in between. CDR3 amino acids: CASSLGWWGNGELFF. CDR3 DNA sequence: TGTGCCAGCAGTTTAGGGTGGTGGGGGAACGGGGAGCTGTTTTTT.

The V gene is TRBV7-2, the J gene TRBJ2-7; the match to TRBD2 covers 7 bases. CDR1 and CDR2 (germline): SGHTA, FQGNSA. With 3 bases clipped from V and 1 base from J, the junction kept 6 bases outside the gene matches. This CDR3 has 15 residues. The CDR3 reads CASSLSAGESYEQYF. The CDR3 region has the DNA TGTGCCAGCAGCTTGTCGGCGGGAGAGTCCTACGAGCAGTACTTC.

The rearrangement links TRBV7-6 to TRBJ2-5; D might be TRBD1 (6 bases). The germline V and J ends were trimmed by 5 bases and 5 bases, with 18 bases remaining between them. The CDR3 runs to 15 residues. Germline V CDR1 and CDR2: SGHVS, FNYEAQ. CDR3 coding DNA: TGTGCCAGCAGCCTCCAGGGGCAGGGAATGGAGACCCAGTACTTC. Its translation: CASSLQGQGMETQYF.

This clone was recorded at least ten times. The gene calls are TRBV29-1 and TRBJ2-1, with D possibly matching TRBD2 (5 bases). CDR1 and CDR2 (germline): SQVTM, ANQGSEA. This CDR3 is built from 12 residues. Trimming removed 4 bases at V and 5 bases at J, with 9 bases between. The CDR3 sequence is CSVAEANNEQFF. The CDR3, as DNA: TGCAGCGTTGCGGAGGCAAACAATGAGCAGTTCTTC.

This chain joins TRBV7-2 and TRBJ2-7; D gene unclear. Germline assignment: CDR1 SGHTA and CDR2 FQGNSA. This CDR3 has 11 residues. V shed 3 bases and J shed 7 bases, with 7 bases lying between them. The CDR3 region is CASSFVREQYF. In DNA form, the CDR3 reads TGTGCCAGCAGCTTCGTTCGGGAGCAGTACTTC.

The chain is built from TRBV5-1 and TRBJ2-2; 8 bases map to TRBD1. This CDR3 region has 16 residues. V was clipped by 7 bases and J by 0 bases; unmatched bases: 8. Germline values: CDR1 SGHRS, CDR2 YFSETQ. CDR3 DNA sequence: TGCGCCAGCTTGGACAGGGTATTCCCGAACACCGGGGAGCTGTTTTTT. Its translation: CASLDRVFPNTGELFF.

This clone showed up just a few times. The rearrangement links TRBV18 to TRBJ1-3; D gene ambiguous. Trimming took off 6 bases at V and 0 bases at J, with 12 bases between the two ends. The germline CDR1 and CDR2 sequences are KGHSH and LQKENI. The CDR3 contains 15 residues. The CDR3 DNA reads TGTGCCAGCTCCCAGTCAGACCTCTCTGGAAACACCATATATTTT. Translation gives CASSQSDLSGNTIYF.

This chain connects TRBV4-1 to TRBJ2-3, with TRBD2 as a possible D gene (6 bases). The CDR3 totals 17 residues. Trimming took off 1 base at V and 0 bases at J, with 14 bases between the two ends. Germline V gene data show CDR1 as MGHRA and CDR2 as YSYEKL. The CDR3 spells CASSQGDSSASTDTQYF. The CDR3 bases are TGCGCCAGCAGCCAAGGGGACTCCTCTGCTAGCACAGATACGCAGTATTTT.